The next 16 T cell receptor beta chains were all read from a single sample in a study of cytomegalovirus exposure and HLA in healthy donors. PCR involved 60 Vbeta and 13 Jbeta primers. Using immunoSEQ multiplex PCR, the repertoire was profiled, and TCRdb retains in-frame clones only, with some absent. Of roughly 160,000 clones in the sample, around 80% are singletons; the top ten hold roughly 7.6%. The specimen was PBMCs. Source of these receptors: a woman aged 25 to 39 in good health and CMV-seropositive.

The chain couples TRBV4-2 to TRBJ1-1; no clear D gene. V was trimmed by 1 base and J by 5 bases, leaving 11 bases between them. CDR3 length: 14 amino acids. Germline-derived CDR1 and CDR2 are LGHNA and YNFKEQ. The CDR3 DNA reads as TGTGCCAGCAGCCAAGTAGCAGGAGGGACTGAAGCTTTCTTT. This gives the protein CASSQVAGGTEAFF.

The rearrangement links TRBV15 to TRBJ2-7, with 9 nucleotides matching TRBD1. Trimming at V came to 3 bases and at J to 4 bases, leaving 10 bases not matched to a gene. There are 16 residues in the CDR3. The germline V gene has CDR1 LNHNV and CDR2 YYDKDF (reference sequence). The DNA for the CDR3 is TGTGCCACCAGCAGGGGTACCCGGGACAGGGAATACGAGCAGTACTTC. This codes for CATSRGTRDREYEQYF.

V and J are TRBV5-6 and TRBJ1-5; possible D gene TRBD1, 5 bases. Germline CDR1 reads SGHDT; CDR2 reads YYEEEE. The V gene lost 2 bases and the J gene lost 9 bases, with 12 bases spanning the gap. This CDR3 region has 13 residues. CDR3 in DNA: TGTGCCAGCAGCTTTGGGGCAGGGTGGCCCCAGCATTTT. Residues: CASSFGAGWPQHF.

CDR3 nucleotides: TGCGCCAGCAGCTTGGGTACTAGCGGGGGCGAGACCCAGTACTTC. It translates to CASSLGTSGGETQYF. The chain employs TRBV5-1 and TRBJ2-5, with TRBD2 matching over 11 bases. The CDR3 covers 15 residues. J was trimmed by 5 bases and V by 0 bases; bases with no gene match: 3. Germline lookup yields CDR1 SGHRS and CDR2 YFSETQ.

V and J are TRBV29-1 and TRBJ1-1, with 7 bases identical to TRBD1. This CDR3 spans 11 amino acids. Germline values: CDR1 SQVTM, CDR2 ANQGSEA. V was clipped by 4 bases and J by 7 bases; unmatched bases: 3. The CDR3 nucleotides read TGCAGCGTTGGTCAGGGGGGTGAAGCTTTCTTT. It translates to CSVGQGGEAFF. Drawing the rest from reference TRBV29-1 and TRBJ1-1, the complete variable domain is SAVISQKPSRDICQRGTSLTIQCQVDSQVTMMFWYRQQPGQSLTLIATANQGSEATYESGFVIDKFPISRPNLTFSTLTVSNMSPEDSSIYLCSVGQGGEAFFGQGTRLTVV.

The chain recombines TRBV28 with TRBJ1-6; D gene uncertain. V was trimmed by 5 bases and J by 4 bases, leaving 9 bases between them. Germline loops: CDR1 MDHEN, CDR2 SYDVKM. This CDR3 comprises 14 residues. CDR3 in DNA: TGTGCCAGCAGTCCCCGGGGTTATAATTCACCCCTCCACTTT. It is translated as CASSPRGYNSPLHF.

The gene calls are TRBV7-2 and TRBJ2-1; 9 bases fit TRBD1. Germline assignment: CDR1 SGHTA and CDR2 FQGNSA. The CDR3 is made up of 16 amino acids. V trimming: 4 bases; J trimming: 6 bases; junction bases outside the gene matches: 10. CDR3 sequence (DNA): TGTGCCAGCAGCTCCGCGCTGGACAGGGGAAGCAATGAGCAGTTCTTC. Encoded protein: CASSSALDRGSNEQFF.

The V and J genes are TRBV5-1 and TRBJ2-7, with 7 nucleotides matching TRBD1. CDR3 length: 14 residues. V was pared by 0 bases and J by 6 bases, with 6 bases of the junction left unmatched. The germline gives CDR1 SGHRS, CDR2 YFSETQ. The CDR3 sequence is CASSLAVRGREQYF. The CDR3 nucleotides read TGCGCCAGCAGCTTGGCCGTAAGGGGGCGCGAGCAGTACTTC.

This chain uses TRBV5-1 with TRBJ2-3, with D possibly matching TRBD2 (5 bases). CDR3 length: 16 residues. Trimming took 1 base from V and 4 from J, leaving 16 bases between them. CDR1 SGHRS and CDR2 YFSETQ come from the germline V gene. The CDR3 DNA is TGCGCCAGCAGCTTGAGGCTAGCCCGCCGTTCAGATACGCAGTATTTT. Protein: CASSLRLARRSDTQYF.

This sequence joins TRBV4-2 and TRBJ2-5; TRBD1 is a possible D gene (6 bases). The V end was cut by 3 bases, the J end by 2 bases, with 13 bases between. The CDR3 runs 15 residues. CDR1 is LGHNA, CDR2 YNFKEQ, per germline. The CDR3 loop reads CASSQDGQRQETQYF. CDR3 coding DNA: TGTGCCAGCAGCCAGGATGGACAGCGTCAAGAGACCCAGTACTTC.

The V and J genes are TRBV4-3 and TRBJ1-5, with D unclear. The germline V gene encodes CDR1 LGHNA and CDR2 YSLEER. CDR3 length: 14 amino acids. Trimming took off 2 bases at V and 4 bases at J, with 9 bases between the two ends. CDR3 in amino acids: CASSQSRLNQPQHF. In nucleotides, the CDR3 is TGCGCCAGCAGCCAATCGCGGCTAAATCAGCCCCAGCATTTT.

The chain recombines TRBV29-1 with TRBJ2-1; 8 bases align to TRBD2. CDR3 length equals 15 residues. CDR1 and CDR2 (germline): SQVTM, ANQGSEA. The J segment lost 7 bases and the V segment lost 4 bases, leaving 12 bases of the junction unmatched. The CDR3 sequence is CSVVVGTRFGNEQFF. The CDR3, as DNA: TGCAGCGTTGTGGTTGGGACTAGATTCGGGAATGAGCAGTTCTTC.

The J gene is TRBJ2-1, the V gene TRBV9, with 7 bases aligning to TRBD2. J lost 0 bases, V lost 10 bases, and 13 bases had no gene match. This CDR3 is 16 amino acids long. The germline CDR1 and CDR2 sequences are SGDLS and YYNGEE. The CDR3: CASSPWGGVSYNEQFF. CDR3 DNA: TGTGCCTCCTCCCCCTGGGGGGGTGTCTCCTACAATGAGCAGTTCTTC.

The CDR3 sequence: CASSSQGRPNYGYTF. CDR3 sequence (DNA): TGTGCCAGCAGTTCACAGGGGCGGCCTAACTATGGCTACACCTTC. This chain links TRBV2 with TRBJ1-2; TRBD1 matches at 7 bases. Trimming at V came to 5 bases and at J to 0 bases, leaving 6 bases not matched to a gene. Germline lookup yields CDR1 SNHLY and CDR2 FYNNEI. The CDR3 totals 15 residues. The entire variable domain, with the rest obtained from reference TRBV2 and TRBJ1-2, is as follows: EPEVTQTPSHQVTQMGQEVILRCVPISNHLYFYWYRQILGQKVEFLVSFYNNEISEKSEIFDDQFSVERPDGSNFTLKIRSTKLEDSAMYFCASSSQGRPNYGYTFGSGTRLTVV.

The chain is built from TRBV5-1 and TRBJ2-1; tentative D call: TRBD2 (13 bases). Germline V gene data show CDR1 as SGHRS and CDR2 as YFSETQ. CDR3 length equals 19 residues. Trimming cost V 0 bases and J 9 bases, with 28 bases left between them. CDR3 protein: CASSLGDRGLGLAGAEQFF. The CDR3 bases are TGCGCCAGCAGCTTGGGGGACAGGGGGCTTGGACTAGCGGGGGCTGAGCAGTTCTTC. The full variable domain, rest sourced from reference TRBV5-1 and TRBJ2-1, is KAGVTQTPRYLIKTRGQQVTLSCSPISGHRSVSWYQQTPGQGLQFLFEYFSETQRNKGNFPGRFSGRQFSNSRSEMNVSTLELGDSALYLCASSLGDRGLGLAGAEQFFGPGTRLTVL.

This rearrangement joins TRBV6-6 to TRBJ2-7; TRBD2 agrees at 7 bases. CDR1 and CDR2 from the germline V gene are MNHNY and SVGAGI (reference sequence). J gave up 9 bases and V 0 bases, and 11 bases lay outside the gene matches. The CDR3 has 15 residues. The CDR3: CASSYSGLTGGAQYF. CDR3 DNA: TGTGCCAGCAGTTACTCGGGACTAACGGGAGGTGCGCAGTACTTC.